Listed below are T cell receptor beta chains from one sample, sequenced in a study of cytomegalovirus exposure and HLA in healthy donors. Produced via immunoSEQ multiplex PCR; TCRdb's table is partial and in-frame only. This sample's table has 40,000 to 50,000 clones. Source material: PBMCs. These TCRs come from a woman aged 40 to 50 in good health and CMV-seronegative. The CDR3 runs from the conserved cysteine through the conserved F or W. The order of the fields is J gene, V gene, D gene, CDR3 DNA, CDR3 protein. D genes are given only for firm matches.

J gene: TRBJ1-2
V gene: TRBV6-1
D gene: TRBD1
CDR3 DNA: TGTGCCACCCCCGGGACAGGGGGCTTCTATGGCTACACCTTC
CDR3 protein: CATPGTGGFYGYTF

J gene: TRBJ2-7
V gene: TRBV6-5
D gene: TRBD2
CDR3 DNA: TGTGCCAGCAGTCCCCGCGGGGGTTTGTACGAGCAGTACTTC
CDR3 protein: CASSPRGGLYEQYF

J gene: TRBJ1-2
V gene: TRBV15
D gene: -
CDR3 DNA: TGTGCCACCAGCAGAGAGCGGGACGTCGGCTACACCTTC
CDR3 protein: CATSRERDVGYTF

J gene: TRBJ1-1
V gene: TRBV6-1
D gene: -
CDR3 DNA: TGTGCCAGCAGTGACTTGACACCTGAAGCTTTCTTT
CDR3 protein: CASSDLTPEAFF

J gene: TRBJ1-6
V gene: TRBV2
D gene: -
CDR3 DNA: TGTGCCAGCAGTCGGGGAATGAGTGAGAATTCACCCCTCCACTTT
CDR3 protein: CASSRGMSENSPLHF

J gene: TRBJ1-1
V gene: TRBV5-1
D gene: TRBD1
CDR3 DNA: TGCGCCAGCAGCTTGGAGACAGGGACTGAAGCTTTCTTT
CDR3 protein: CASSLETGTEAFF

J gene: TRBJ2-5
V gene: TRBV5-4
D gene: TRBD1
CDR3 DNA: TGTGCCAGCAGCTTGACAGGGGGGGAGACCCAGTACTTC
CDR3 protein: CASSLTGGETQYF

J gene: TRBJ2-5
V gene: TRBV9
D gene: -
CDR3 DNA: TGTGCCAGCAGCACCCAAACGGGGGAGACCCAGTACTTC
CDR3 protein: CASSTQTGETQYF

J gene: TRBJ2-1
V gene: TRBV5-6
D gene: TRBD2
CDR3 DNA: TGTGCCAGCAGCCAAGGACTAGCAAACGACAATGAGCAGTTCTTC
CDR3 protein: CASSQGLANDNEQFF

J gene: TRBJ1-4
V gene: TRBV2
D gene: -
CDR3 DNA: TGTGCCAGCAGTGAACTGGACAGTTCTAATGAAAAACTGTTTTTT
CDR3 protein: CASSELDSSNEKLFF